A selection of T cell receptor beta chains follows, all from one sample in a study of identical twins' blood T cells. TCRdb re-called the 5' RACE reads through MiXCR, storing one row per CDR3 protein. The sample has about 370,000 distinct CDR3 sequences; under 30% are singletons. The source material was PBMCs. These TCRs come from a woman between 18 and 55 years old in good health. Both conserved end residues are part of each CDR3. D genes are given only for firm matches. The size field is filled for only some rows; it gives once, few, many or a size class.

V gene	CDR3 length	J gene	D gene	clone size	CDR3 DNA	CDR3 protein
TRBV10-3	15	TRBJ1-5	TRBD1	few	TGTGCCATCAGTGAGTCGGGGACAGGCCATCAGCCCCAGCATTTT	CAISESGTGHQPQHF
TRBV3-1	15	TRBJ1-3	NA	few	TGTGCCAGCAGCCATCGCGGTAGCTCTGGAAACACCATATATTTT	CASSHRGSSGNTIYF
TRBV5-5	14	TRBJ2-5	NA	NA	TGTGCCAGCAGCTTGGCTACGGGTGTTGAGACCCAGTACTTC	CASSLATGVETQYF
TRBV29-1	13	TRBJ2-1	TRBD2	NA	TGCAGCGCAGGACTAGCGGGAATAGGTGAGCAGTTCTTC	CSAGLAGIGEQFF
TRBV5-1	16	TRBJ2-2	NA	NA	TGCGCCAGCAGCTTTGTCCGGGGTGGGAACACCGGGGAGCTGTTTTTT	CASSFVRGGNTGELFF
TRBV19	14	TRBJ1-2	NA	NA	TGTGCCAGTAGTATCGTGGGAAAGGGCTATGGCTACACCTTC	CASSIVGKGYGYTF
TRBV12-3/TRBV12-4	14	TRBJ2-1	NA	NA	TGTGCCAGCAGTTTGTGGGGGGGCACAGGTGAGCAGTTCTTC	CASSLWGGTGEQFF
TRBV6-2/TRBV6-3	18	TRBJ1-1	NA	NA	TGTGCCAGCAGTTACGTAGTCACCGGGACCGGGGATTACACTGAAGCTTTCTTT	CASSYVVTGTGDYTEAFF
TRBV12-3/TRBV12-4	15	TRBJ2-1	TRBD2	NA	TGTGCCAGCACCCTACTAGCGGGTGTCTACAATGAGCAGTTCTTC	CASTLLAGVYNEQFF
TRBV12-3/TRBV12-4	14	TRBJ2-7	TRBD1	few	TGTGCCAGCAGTTTAGGGGACAGGGGTCACGAGCAGTACTTC	CASSLGDRGHEQYF
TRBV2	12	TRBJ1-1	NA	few	TGTGCCAGCCAGGACGGGAACACTGAAGCTTTCTTT	CASQDGNTEAFF
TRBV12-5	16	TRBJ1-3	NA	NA	TGTGCTAGTGCCATGTCCTTCTTGGGGCAGAGAAACACCATATATTTT	CASAMSFLGQRNTIYF
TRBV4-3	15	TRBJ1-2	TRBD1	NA	TGCGCCAGCAGCCATTATCAGGGGGTTAACTATGGCTACACCTTC	CASSHYQGVNYGYTF
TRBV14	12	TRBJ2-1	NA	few	TGTGCCAGCAGCCAATCACCAGGGGAGCAGTTCTTC	CASSQSPGEQFF
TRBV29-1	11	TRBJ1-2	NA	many	TGCAGCGTACGAAAGGGCCCCCACGTCACCTTC	CSVRKGPHVTF
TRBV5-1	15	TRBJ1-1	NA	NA	TGCGCCAGCAGCTTGGGCGGGGGTTCGAACACTGAAGCTTTCTTT	CASSLGGGSNTEAFF
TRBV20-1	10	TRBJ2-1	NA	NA	TGCAGTGCTCAGAGTGGCGAGCAGTTCTTC	CSAQSGEQFF
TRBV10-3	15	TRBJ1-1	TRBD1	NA	TGTGCCATCAGTGAGCTTATTCCGGGACAGGGAACAGCTTTCTTT	CAISELIPGQGTAFF
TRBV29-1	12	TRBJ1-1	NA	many	TGCAGCGCCGAACCGGGAGACACTGAAGCTTTCTTT	CSAEPGDTEAFF
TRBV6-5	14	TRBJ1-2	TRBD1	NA	TGTGCCAGCAGTTACAGACAGGGGGCAAGTGGCTACACCTTC	CASSYRQGASGYTF
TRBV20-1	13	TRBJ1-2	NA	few	TGCAGTGCTAGAGGTGACGACCGCTATGGCTACACCTTC	CSARGDDRYGYTF
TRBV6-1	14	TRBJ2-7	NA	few	TGTGCCAGCAGTGCTGGTTACAACTCCTACGAGCAGTACTTC	CASSAGYNSYEQYF
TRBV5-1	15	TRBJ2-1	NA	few	TGCGCCAGCAGCTTAACTTCCTTCTCCTACAATGAGCAGTTCTTC	CASSLTSFSYNEQFF
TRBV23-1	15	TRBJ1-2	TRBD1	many	TGCGCCAGCAGTCAACGGACAGGGGCTGATTATGGCTACACCTTC	CASSQRTGADYGYTF
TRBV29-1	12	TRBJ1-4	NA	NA	TGCAGCGTTGGATGGAGTGACGAAAAACTGTTTTTT	CSVGWSDEKLFF
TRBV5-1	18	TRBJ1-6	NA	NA	TGCGCCAGCAGCTTGTATCGCGACGGCGCCTCCTATAATTCACCCCTCCACTTT	CASSLYRDGASYNSPLHF
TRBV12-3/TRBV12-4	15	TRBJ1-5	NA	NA	TGTGCCAGCAGCCTGCAGGGGAATAGCAATCAGCCCCAGCATTTT	CASSLQGNSNQPQHF
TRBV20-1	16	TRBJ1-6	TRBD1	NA	TGCAGTGCTCCCCGGGACAGGGGGTCCTATAATTCACCCCTCCACTTT	CSAPRDRGSYNSPLHF
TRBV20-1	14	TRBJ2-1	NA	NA	TGCAGTGCTAGTGTCCGCGGGAAGTACAATGAGCAGTTCTTC	CSASVRGKYNEQFF
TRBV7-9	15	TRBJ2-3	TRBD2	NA	TGTGCCAGCTCCTCCGAGCGGGAGGAAGGAGATACGCAGTATTTT	CASSSEREEGDTQYF
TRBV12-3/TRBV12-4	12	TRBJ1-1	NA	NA	TGTGCCAGCAGTTCAGGGGTAGCTGAAGCTTTCTTT	CASSSGVAEAFF
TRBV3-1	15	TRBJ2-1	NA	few	TGTGTCAGCAATCATGGTCCTGAGGAGGACAATGAGCAGTTCTTC	CVSNHGPEEDNEQFF
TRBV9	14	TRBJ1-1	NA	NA	TGTGCCAGCAGCGTAGGAGCGGGGATTAGCGGCGCTTTCTTT	CASSVGAGISGAFF
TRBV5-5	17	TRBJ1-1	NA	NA	TGTGCCAGCATCCACCGGCCCAGGGTGTACTCGAACACTGAAGCTTTCTTT	CASIHRPRVYSNTEAFF